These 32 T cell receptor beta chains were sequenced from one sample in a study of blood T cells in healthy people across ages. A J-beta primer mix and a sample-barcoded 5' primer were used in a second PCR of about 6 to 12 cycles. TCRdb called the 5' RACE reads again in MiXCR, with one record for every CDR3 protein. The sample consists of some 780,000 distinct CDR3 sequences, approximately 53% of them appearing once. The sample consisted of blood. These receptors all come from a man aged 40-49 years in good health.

This chain's CDR3 is CSGLWADTQYF. The CDR3 DNA sequence: TGCAGTGGACTCTGGGCAGATACGCAGTATTTT. The chain joins TRBV29-1 to TRBJ2-3; tentatively, D is TRBD2 (5 bases). The CDR3 is made up of 11 amino acids. Germline-derived CDR1 and CDR2 are SQVTM and ANQGSEA.

CDR3 in amino acids: CASSLGTGGSLGTGELFF. In DNA form, the CDR3 reads TGTGCCAGCAGCCTAGGGACAGGGGGCTCGCTTGGAACCGGGGAGCTGTTTTTT. The gene calls are TRBV3-1 and TRBJ2-2; TRBD1 agrees at 12 bases. The germline V gene encodes CDR1 LGHDT and CDR2 YNNKEL (reference sequence). The CDR3 totals 18 residues. With V trimmed by 4 bases and J by 5 bases, 11 bases remained unmatched.

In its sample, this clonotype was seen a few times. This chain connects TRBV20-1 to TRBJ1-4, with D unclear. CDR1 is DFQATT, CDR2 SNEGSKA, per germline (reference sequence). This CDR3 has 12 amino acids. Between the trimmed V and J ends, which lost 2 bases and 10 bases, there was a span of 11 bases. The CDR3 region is CSARNQPGKLFF. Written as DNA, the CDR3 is TGCAGTGCTAGAAATCAGCCTGGAAAACTGTTTTTT.

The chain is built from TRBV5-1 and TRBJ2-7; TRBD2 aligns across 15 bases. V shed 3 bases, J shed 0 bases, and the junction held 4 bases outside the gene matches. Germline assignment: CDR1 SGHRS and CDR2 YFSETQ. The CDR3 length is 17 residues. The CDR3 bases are TGCGCCAGCAGCTCTGGACTAGCGGGAGGGAGCTCCTACGAGCAGTACTTC. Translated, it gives CASSSGLAGGSSYEQYF.

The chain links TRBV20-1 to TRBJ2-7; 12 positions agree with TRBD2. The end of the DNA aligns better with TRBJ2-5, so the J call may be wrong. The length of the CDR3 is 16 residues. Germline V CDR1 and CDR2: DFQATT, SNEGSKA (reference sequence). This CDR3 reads CSARETFTSGGKTQYF. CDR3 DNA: TGCAGTGCTAGAGAAACCTTTACTAGCGGGGGGAAGACCCAGTACTTC.

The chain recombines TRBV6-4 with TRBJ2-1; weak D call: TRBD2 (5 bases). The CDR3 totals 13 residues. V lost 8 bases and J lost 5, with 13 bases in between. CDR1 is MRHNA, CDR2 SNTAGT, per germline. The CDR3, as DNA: TGTGCCAGCGCGGAGGACGGGAACAATGAGCAGTTCTTC. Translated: CASAEDGNNEQFF.

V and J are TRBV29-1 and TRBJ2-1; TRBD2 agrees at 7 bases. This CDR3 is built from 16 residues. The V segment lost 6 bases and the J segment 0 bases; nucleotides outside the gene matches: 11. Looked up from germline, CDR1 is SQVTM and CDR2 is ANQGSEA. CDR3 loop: CSVWGVSGPSYNEQFF. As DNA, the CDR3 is TGCAGCGTCTGGGGGGTTAGCGGGCCCTCCTACAATGAGCAGTTCTTC.

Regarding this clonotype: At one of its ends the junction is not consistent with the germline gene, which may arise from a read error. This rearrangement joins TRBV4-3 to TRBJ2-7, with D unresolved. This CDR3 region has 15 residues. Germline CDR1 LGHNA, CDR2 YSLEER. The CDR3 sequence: CASGQEESVYYEQYF. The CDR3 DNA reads TGCGCCAGCGGCCAAGAGGAGTCAGTTTACTACGAGCAGTACTTC.

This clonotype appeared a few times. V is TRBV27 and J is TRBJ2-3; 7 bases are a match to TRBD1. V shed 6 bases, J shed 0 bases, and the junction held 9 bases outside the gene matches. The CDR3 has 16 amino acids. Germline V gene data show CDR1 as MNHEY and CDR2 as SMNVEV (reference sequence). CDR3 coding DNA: TGTGCCAGCAGCTTGATAGGGACAGCGAGCACAGATACGCAGTATTTT. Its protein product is CASSLIGTASTDTQYF.

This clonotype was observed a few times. The CDR3 loop reads CASSQVSGFDEQYF. The CDR3 nucleotides read TGCGCCAGCAGCCAAGTCAGCGGTTTCGACGAGCAGTACTTC. The chain carries TRBV4-1 and TRBJ2-7, with D perhaps TRBD2 (5 bases). CDR1 and CDR2 (germline): MGHRA, YSYEKL. Trimming pared 1 base from V and 5 bases from J, leaving 12 bases between. The CDR3 consists of 14 residues.

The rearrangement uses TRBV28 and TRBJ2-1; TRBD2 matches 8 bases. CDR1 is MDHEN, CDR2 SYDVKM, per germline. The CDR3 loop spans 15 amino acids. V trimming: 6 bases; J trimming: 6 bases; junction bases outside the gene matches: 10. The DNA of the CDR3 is TGTGCCAGCAGCCCCATGGGACTAGGGGGCAATGAGCAGTTCTTC. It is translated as CASSPMGLGGNEQFF.

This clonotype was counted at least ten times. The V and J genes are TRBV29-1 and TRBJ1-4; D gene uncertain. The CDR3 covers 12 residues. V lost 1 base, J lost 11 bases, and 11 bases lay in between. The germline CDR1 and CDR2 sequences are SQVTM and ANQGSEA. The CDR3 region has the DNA TGCAGCGTTGAAGTAAGCGCCGGCAAACTGTTTTTT. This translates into CSVEVSAGKLFF.

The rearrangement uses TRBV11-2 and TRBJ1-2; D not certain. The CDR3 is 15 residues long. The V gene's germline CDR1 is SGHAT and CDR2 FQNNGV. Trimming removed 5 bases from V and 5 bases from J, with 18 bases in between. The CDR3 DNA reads TGTGCCAGCAGCATATCCTCCTCGGGGATATATGGCTACACCTTC. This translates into CASSISSSGIYGYTF.

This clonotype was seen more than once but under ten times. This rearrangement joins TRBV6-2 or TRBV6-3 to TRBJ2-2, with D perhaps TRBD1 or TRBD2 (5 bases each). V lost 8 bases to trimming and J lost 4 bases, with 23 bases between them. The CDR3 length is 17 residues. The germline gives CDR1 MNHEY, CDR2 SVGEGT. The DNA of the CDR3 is TGTGCCAGCCGAATTTCGGGGCATCAACCTCTCACCGGGGAGCTGTTTTTT. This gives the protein CASRISGHQPLTGELFF.

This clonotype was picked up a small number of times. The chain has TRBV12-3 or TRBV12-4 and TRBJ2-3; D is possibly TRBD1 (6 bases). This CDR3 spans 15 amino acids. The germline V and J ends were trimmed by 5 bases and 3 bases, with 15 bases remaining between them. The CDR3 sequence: CASSQAGARTDTQYF. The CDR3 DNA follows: TGTGCCAGCAGTCAAGCAGGGGCGCGTACAGATACGCAGTATTTT.

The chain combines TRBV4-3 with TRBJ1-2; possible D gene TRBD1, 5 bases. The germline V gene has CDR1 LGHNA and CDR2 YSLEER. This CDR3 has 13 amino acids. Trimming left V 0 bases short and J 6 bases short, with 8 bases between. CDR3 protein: CASSQEEGHGYTF. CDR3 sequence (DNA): TGCGCCAGCAGCCAAGAAGAGGGACATGGCTACACCTTC.

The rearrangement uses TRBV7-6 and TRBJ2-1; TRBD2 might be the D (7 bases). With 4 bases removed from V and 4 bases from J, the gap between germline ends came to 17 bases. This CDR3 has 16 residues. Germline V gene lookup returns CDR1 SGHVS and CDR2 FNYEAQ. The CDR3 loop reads CASSSAWRGRYNEQFF. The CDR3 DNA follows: TGTGCCAGCAGCTCAGCCTGGCGGGGGCGTTACAATGAGCAGTTCTTC.

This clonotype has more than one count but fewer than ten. The CDR3 region is CASSLARQSYTF. CDR3 nucleotides: TGTGCCAGCAGCTTAGCTCGACAGTCCTACACCTTC. This rearrangement joins TRBV7-2 to TRBJ1-2, with a weak D call TRBD1 (5 bases). The ends were cut back, 0 bases at V and 10 bases at J, with 9 bases in the middle. Germline V gene data show CDR1 as SGHTA and CDR2 as FQGNSA. The CDR3 sequence is 12 residues long. Full variable domain (outside the CDR3, taken from reference TRBV7-2 and TRBJ1-2): GAGVSQSPSNKVTEKGKDVELRCDPISGHTALYWYRQSLGQGLEFLIYFQGNSAPDKSGLPSDRFSAERTGGSVSTLTIQRTQQEDSAVYLCASSLARQSYTFGSGTRLTVV.

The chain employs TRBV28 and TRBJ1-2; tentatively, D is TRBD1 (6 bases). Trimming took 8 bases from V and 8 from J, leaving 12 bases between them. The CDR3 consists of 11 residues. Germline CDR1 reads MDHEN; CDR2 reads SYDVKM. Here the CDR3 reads CASGYREGYTF. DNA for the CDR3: TGTGCCAGCGGCTACAGGGAAGGCTACACCTTC.

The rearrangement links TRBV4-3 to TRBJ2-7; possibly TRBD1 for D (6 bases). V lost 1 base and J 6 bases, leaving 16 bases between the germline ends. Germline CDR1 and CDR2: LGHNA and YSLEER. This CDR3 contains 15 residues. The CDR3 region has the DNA TGCGCCAGCAGCCAAGGACACCAGGGGACCGGCGAGCAGTACTTC. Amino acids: CASSQGHQGTGEQYF.

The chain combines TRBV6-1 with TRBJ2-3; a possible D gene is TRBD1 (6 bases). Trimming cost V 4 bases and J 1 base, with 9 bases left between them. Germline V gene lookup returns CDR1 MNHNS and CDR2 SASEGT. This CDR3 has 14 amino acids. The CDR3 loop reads CASSANRGTDTQYF. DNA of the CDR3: TGTGCCAGCAGTGCCAACAGGGGCACAGATACGCAGTATTTT.

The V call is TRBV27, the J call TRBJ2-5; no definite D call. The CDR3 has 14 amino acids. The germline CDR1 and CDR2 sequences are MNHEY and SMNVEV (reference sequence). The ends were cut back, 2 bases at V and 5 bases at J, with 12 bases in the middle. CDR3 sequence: CASSLTAAPETQYF. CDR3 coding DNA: TGTGCCAGCAGTTTAACGGCCGCCCCTGAGACCCAGTACTTC.

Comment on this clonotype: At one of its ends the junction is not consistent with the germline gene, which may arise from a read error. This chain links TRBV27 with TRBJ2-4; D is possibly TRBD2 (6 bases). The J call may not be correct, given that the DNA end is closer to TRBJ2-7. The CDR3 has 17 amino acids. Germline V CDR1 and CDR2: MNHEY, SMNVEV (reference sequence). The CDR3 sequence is CASSSSGGVAYSYEQYF. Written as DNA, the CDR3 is TGTGCTAGCAGTTCCTCGGGCGGGGTAGCCTACTCCTACGAGCAGTACTTC.

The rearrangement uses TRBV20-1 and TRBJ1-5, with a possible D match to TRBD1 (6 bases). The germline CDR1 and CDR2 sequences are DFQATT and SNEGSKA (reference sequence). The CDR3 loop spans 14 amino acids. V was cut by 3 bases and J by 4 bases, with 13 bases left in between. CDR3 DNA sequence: TGCAGTGCTAGGCCCGGCCAGGGGAATCAGCCCCAGCATTTT. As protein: CSARPGQGNQPQHF.

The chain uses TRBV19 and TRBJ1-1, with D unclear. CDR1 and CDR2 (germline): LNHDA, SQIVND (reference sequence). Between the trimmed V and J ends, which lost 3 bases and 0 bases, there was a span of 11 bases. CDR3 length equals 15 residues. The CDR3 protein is CASSIGSGMNTEAFF. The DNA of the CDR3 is TGTGCCAGTAGTATCGGCTCAGGTATGAACACTGAAGCTTTCTTT. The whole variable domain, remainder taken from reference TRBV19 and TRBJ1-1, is DGGITQSPKYLFRKEGQNVTLSCEQNLNHDAMYWYRQDPGQGLRLIYYSQIVNDFQKGDIAEGYSVSREKKESFPLTVTSAQKNPTAFYLCASSIGSGMNTEAFFGQGTRLTVV.

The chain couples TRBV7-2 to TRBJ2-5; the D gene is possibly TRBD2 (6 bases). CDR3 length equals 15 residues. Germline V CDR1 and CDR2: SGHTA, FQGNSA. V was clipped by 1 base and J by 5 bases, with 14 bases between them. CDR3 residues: CASSLDGGVRETQYF. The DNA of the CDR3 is TGTGCCAGCAGCTTAGATGGAGGGGTTAGGGAGACCCAGTACTTC.

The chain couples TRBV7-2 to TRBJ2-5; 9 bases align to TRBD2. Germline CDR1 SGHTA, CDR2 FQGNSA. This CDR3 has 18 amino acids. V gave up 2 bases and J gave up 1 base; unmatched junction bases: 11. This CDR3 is CASSLRPLLAGIQETQYF. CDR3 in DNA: TGTGCCAGCAGCTTACGACCTCTTCTAGCGGGAATCCAAGAGACCCAGTACTTC. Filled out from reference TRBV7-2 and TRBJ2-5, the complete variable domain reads GAGVSQSPSNKVTEKGKDVELRCDPISGHTALYWYRQSLGQGLEFLIYFQGNSAPDKSGLPSDRFSAERTGGSVSTLTIQRTQQEDSAVYLCASSLRPLLAGIQETQYFGPGTRLLVL.

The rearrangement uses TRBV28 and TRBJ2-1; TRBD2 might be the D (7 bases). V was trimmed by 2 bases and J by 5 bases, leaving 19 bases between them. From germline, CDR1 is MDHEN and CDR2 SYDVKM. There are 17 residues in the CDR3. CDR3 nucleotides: TGTGCCAGCAGTTTACTTGGGGGGCTAGCGGAGGACAATGAGCAGTTCTTC. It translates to CASSLLGGLAEDNEQFF.

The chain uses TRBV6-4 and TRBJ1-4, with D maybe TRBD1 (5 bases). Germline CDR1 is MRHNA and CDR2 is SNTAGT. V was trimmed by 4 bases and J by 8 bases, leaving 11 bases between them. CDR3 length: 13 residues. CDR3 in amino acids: CASSAQGGEKLFF. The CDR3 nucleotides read TGTGCCAGCAGTGCTCAGGGAGGGGAAAAACTGTTTTTT.

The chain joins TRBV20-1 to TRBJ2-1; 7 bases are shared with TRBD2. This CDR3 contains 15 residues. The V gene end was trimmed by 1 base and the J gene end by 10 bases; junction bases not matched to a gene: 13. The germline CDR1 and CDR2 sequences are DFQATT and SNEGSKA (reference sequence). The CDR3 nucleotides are TGCAGTGCTAGAGCTGTTAGGGCGGGAGTAAGCGAGCAGTTCTTC. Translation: CSARAVRAGVSEQFF.

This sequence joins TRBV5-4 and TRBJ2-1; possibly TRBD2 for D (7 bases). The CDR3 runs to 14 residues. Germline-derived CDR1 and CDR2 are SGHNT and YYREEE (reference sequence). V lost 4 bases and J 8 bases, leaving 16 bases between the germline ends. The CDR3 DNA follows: TGTGCCAGCAGCAAGAACGCCGGGGGGCATGAGCAGTTCTTC. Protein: CASSKNAGGHEQFF.

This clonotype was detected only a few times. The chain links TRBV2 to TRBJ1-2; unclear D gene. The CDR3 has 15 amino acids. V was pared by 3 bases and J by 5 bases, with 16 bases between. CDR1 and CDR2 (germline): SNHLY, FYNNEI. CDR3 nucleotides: TGTGCCAGCAGTGAGGTACCCCGGGATGCATATGGCTACACCTTC. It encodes CASSEVPRDAYGYTF.